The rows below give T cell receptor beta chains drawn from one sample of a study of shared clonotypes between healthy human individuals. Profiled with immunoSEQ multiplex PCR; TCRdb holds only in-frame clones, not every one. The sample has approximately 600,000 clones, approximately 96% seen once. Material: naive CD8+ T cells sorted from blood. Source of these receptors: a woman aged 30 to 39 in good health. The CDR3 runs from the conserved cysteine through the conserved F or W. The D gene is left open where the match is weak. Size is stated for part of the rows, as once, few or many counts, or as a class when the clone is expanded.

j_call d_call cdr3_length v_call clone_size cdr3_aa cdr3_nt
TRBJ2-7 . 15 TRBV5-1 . CASSLAEGLFYEQYF TGCGCCAGCAGCTTGGCCGAGGGACTGTTCTACGAGCAGTACTTC
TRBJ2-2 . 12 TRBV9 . CASSVGTGELFF TGTGCCAGCAGCGTAGGAACCGGGGAGCTGTTTTTT
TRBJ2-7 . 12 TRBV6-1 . CASKQASYEQYF TGTGCCAGCAAACAGGCCTCCTACGAGCAGTACTTC
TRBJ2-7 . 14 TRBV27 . CASSLGVGDYEQYF TGTGCCAGCAGTTTAGGGGTTGGGGACTACGAGCAGTACTTC
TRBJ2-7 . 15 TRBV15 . CATSRDLSRTYEQYF TGTGCCACCAGCAGAGATTTGAGCAGGACCTACGAGCAGTACTTC
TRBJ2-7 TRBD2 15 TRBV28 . CASSLESGSGYEQYF TGTGCCAGCAGTTTAGAAAGCGGGAGCGGTTACGAGCAGTACTTC
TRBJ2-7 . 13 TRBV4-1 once CASSQERFYEQYF TGCGCCAGCAGCCAAGAGCGGTTCTACGAGCAGTACTTC
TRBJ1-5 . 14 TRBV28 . CASRDYDSNQPQHF TGTGCCAGCAGGGACTATGATAGCAATCAGCCCCAGCATTTT
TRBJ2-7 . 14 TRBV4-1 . CASSQAGVIYEQYF TGCGCCAGCAGCCAAGCCGGAGTAATCTACGAGCAGTACTTC
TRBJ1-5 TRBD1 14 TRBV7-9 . CASSPGGLNQPQHF TGTGCCAGCTCCCCAGGGGGACTCAATCAGCCCCAGCATTTT
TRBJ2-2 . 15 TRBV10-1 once CASSDWGPTTGELFF TGCGCCAGCAGTGACTGGGGCCCAACCACCGGGGAGCTGTTTTTT
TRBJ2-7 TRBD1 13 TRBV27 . CASSLGTAYEQYF TGTGCCAGCAGTCTCGGGACAGCCTACGAGCAGTACTTC
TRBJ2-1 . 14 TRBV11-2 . CASVLGGTYNEQFF TGTGCCAGTGTCCTTGGTGGCACCTACAATGAGCAGTTCTTC
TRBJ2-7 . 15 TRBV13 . CASSPGLVLGYEQYF TGTGCCAGCAGCCCGGGACTCGTCCTTGGCTACGAGCAGTACTTC
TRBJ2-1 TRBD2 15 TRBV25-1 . CASSITSGLYNEQFF TGTGCCAGCAGTATTACTAGCGGGCTATACAATGAGCAGTTCTTC
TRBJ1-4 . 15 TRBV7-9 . CASSLPGQGNEKLFF TGTGCCAGCTCCCTCCCGGGGCAGGGGAATGAAAAACTGTTTTTT
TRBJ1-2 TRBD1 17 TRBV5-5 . CASSLARGQGVNYGYTF TGTGCCAGCAGCTTGGCCAGGGGACAGGGGGTTAACTATGGCTACACCTTC
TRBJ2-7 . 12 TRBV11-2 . CASSLDPGEQYF TGTGCCAGCAGCTTAGATCCGGGCGAGCAGTACTTC
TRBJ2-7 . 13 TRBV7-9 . CASSPAAGHEQYF TGTGCCAGCAGCCCGGCGGCAGGGCACGAGCAGTACTTC
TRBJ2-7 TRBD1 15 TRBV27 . CASSLTGTALYEQYF TGTGCCAGCAGTCTTACCGGGACAGCACTCTACGAGCAGTACTTC
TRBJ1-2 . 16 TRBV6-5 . CASSFQRAAFNYGYTF TGTGCCAGCAGTTTTCAGCGGGCGGCTTTTAACTATGGCTACACCTTC
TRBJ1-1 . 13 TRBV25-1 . CASSGALGTEAFF TGTGCCAGCAGTGGGGCCCTAGGCACTGAAGCTTTCTTT
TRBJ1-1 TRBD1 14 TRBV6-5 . CASRRTGVNTEAFF TGTGCCAGCAGAAGGACAGGGGTGAACACTGAAGCTTTCTTT
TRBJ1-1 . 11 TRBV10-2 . CASRDSTEAFF TGCGCCAGCAGGGACAGCACTGAAGCTTTCTTT
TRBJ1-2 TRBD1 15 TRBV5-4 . CASSQKTGGEYGYTF TGTGCCAGCAGCCAAAAGACAGGGGGCGAATATGGCTACACCTTC
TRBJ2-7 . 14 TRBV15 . CATSRDGEGFEQYF TGTGCCACCAGCAGAGATGGGGAAGGTTTCGAGCAGTACTTC
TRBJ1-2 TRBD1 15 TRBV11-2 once CASSLLGQGAHGYTF TGTGCCAGCAGCTTACTGGGACAGGGGGCCCATGGCTACACCTTC
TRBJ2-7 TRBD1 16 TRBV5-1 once CASSLAPTTTGGEQYF TGCGCCAGCAGCCTAGCCCCGACTACCACAGGGGGCGAGCAGTACTTC
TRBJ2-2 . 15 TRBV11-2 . CASSLGQGRTGELFF TGTGCCAGCAGCTTAGGGCAGGGTAGGACCGGGGAGCTGTTTTTT
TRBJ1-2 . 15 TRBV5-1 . CASSLGTGLAYGYTF TGCGCCAGCAGCTTGGGAACCGGGTTAGCCTATGGCTACACCTTC
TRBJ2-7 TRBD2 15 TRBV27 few CASGTGTSGYYEQYF TGTGCCAGCGGCACCGGGACTAGCGGATACTACGAGCAGTACTTC
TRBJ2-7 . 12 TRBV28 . CASSFPGYEQYF TGTGCCAGCAGTTTCCCGGGATACGAGCAGTACTTC
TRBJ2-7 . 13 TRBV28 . CASSPQGATEQYF TGTGCCAGCAGTCCACAAGGGGCAACAGAGCAGTACTTC
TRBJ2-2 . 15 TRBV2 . CASSEGYTNTGELFF TGTGCCAGCAGTGAAGGGTATACTAACACCGGGGAGCTGTTTTTT
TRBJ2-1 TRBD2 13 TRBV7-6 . CASSFSGSNEQFF TGTGCCAGCAGCTTTAGCGGGAGCAATGAGCAGTTCTTC
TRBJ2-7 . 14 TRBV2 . CAINVVAGSYEQYF TGTGCCATCAACGTTGTAGCCGGCTCCTACGAGCAGTACTTC
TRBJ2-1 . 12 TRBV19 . CASSIPAQAQFF TGTGCCAGTAGTATCCCTGCTCAGGCGCAGTTCTTC
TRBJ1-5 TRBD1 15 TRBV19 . CASSTWTGVEQPQHF TGTGCCAGTAGTACCTGGACAGGCGTCGAACAGCCCCAGCATTTT
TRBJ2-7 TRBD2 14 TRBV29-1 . CSASNLAGGHEQYF TGCAGCGCCTCAAATCTAGCGGGAGGACACGAGCAGTACTTC
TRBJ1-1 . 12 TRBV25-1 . CASKSGNTEAFF TGTGCCAGCAAAAGCGGGAACACTGAAGCTTTCTTT
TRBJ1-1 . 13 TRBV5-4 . CASSFDQETEAFF TGTGCCAGCAGCTTCGACCAGGAGACTGAAGCTTTCTTT
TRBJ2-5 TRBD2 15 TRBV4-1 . CASSQGLAYQETQYF TGCGCCAGCAGCCAAGGACTAGCTTACCAAGAGACCCAGTACTTC
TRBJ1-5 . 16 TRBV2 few CASSEIVVGDNQPQHF TGTGCCAGCAGTGAAATAGTGGTAGGGGACAATCAGCCCCAGCATTTT
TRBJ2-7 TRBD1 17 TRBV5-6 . CASSSTRQGAFPYEQYF TGTGCCAGCAGCTCCACTCGACAGGGGGCCTTTCCCTACGAGCAGTACTTC
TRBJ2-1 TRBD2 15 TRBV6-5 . CASRERLAEYNEQFF TGTGCCAGCAGGGAACGACTAGCGGAGTACAATGAGCAGTTCTTC
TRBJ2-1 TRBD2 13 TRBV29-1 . CSVGSGAYNEQFF TGCAGCGTTGGGAGCGGGGCCTACAATGAGCAGTTCTTC
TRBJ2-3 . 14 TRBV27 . CASSLFGGTDTQYF TGTGCCAGCAGTTTATTTGGTGGTACAGATACGCAGTATTTT
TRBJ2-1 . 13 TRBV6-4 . CASSDSGVHEQFF TGTGCCAGCAGTGACTCAGGGGTACATGAGCAGTTCTTC
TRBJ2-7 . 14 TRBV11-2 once CASSPPGLSYEQYF TGTGCCAGCAGCCCTCCGGGACTTTCCTACGAGCAGTACTTC
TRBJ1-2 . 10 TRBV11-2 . CASSLDRWYF TGTGCCAGCAGCTTAGATCGGTGGTACTTC
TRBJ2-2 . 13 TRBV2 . CASKGQFTGELFF TGTGCCAGCAAAGGACAGTTCACCGGGGAGCTGTTTTTT
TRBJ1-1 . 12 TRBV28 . CASSFYGAEAFF TGTGCCAGCAGTTTTTACGGGGCTGAAGCTTTCTTT
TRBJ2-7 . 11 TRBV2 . CASSSSYEQYF TGTGCCAGCAGCTCTAGTTACGAGCAGTACTTC
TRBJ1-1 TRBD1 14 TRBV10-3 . CAIRTGGPNTEAFF TGTGCCATCAGAACAGGGGGCCCGAACACTGAAGCTTTCTTT
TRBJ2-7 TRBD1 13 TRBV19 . CASTGTGIYEQYF TGTGCCAGTACGGGGACAGGGATATACGAGCAGTACTTC
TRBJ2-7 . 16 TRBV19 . CASSIDGERATYEQYF TGTGCCAGTAGTATAGATGGTGAGCGGGCCACCTACGAGCAGTACTTC
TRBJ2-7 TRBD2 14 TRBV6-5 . CASRAGASDYEQYF TGTGCCAGCCGTGCGGGAGCGTCGGACTACGAGCAGTACTTC
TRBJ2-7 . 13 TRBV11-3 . CASSLGPSYEQYF TGTGCCAGCAGCTTAGGCCCCTCCTACGAGCAGTACTTC
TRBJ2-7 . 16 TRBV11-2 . CASSFFGSGVPYEQYF TGTGCCAGCAGCTTTTTTGGGTCTGGGGTTCCCTACGAGCAGTACTTC